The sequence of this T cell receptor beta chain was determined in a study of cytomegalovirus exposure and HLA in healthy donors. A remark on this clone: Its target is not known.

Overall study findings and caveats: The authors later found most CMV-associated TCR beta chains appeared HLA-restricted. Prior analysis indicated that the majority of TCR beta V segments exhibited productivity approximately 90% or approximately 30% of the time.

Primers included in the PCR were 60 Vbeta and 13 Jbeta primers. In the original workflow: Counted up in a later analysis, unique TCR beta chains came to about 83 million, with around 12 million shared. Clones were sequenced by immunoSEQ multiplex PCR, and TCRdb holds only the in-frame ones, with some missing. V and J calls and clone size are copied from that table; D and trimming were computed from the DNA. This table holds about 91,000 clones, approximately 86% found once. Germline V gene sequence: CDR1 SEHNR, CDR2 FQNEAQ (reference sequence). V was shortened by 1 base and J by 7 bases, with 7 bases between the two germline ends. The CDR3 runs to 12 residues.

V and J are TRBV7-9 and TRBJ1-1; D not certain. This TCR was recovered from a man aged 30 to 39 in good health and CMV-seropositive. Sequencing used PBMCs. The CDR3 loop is CASSLVLREAFF. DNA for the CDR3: TGTGCCAGCAGCTTAGTTTTGCGTGAAGCTTTCTTT.